This T cell receptor beta chain was sequenced in a study of cytomegalovirus exposure and HLA in healthy donors. The wider study: Out of roughly 170 million T cells, an earlier analysis found over 100 million unique TCR beta sequences in total.

Regarding this clone: Its specificity is not known.

General study results and limits: TCR beta V- and J-gene trimming, according to a later analysis, was linked to a missense DCLRE1C variant.

The primer mix had 60 Vbeta and 13 Jbeta primers. Method: immunoSEQ multiplex PCR; TCRdb's copy keeps in-frame clones and lacks some. The sample shows roughly 100,000 clones, roughly 76% of them seen only once. Germline V CDR1 and CDR2: SNHLY, FYNNEI. The V and J ends lost 3 bases and 0 bases, in that order; junction bases with no gene match: 2. CDR3 length: 14 residues. This receptor was obtained from a man in his forties in good health and CMV-seronegative. This chain uses TRBV2 with TRBJ2-7; 7 bases map to TRBD1. The sequencing input was PBMCs. CDR3 sequence (DNA): TGTGCCAGCAGTGAGCAGGGGGACTCCTACGAGCAGTACTTC. Its translation: CASSEQGDSYEQYF.